This T cell receptor (beta chain) was retrieved from a study of CD8 T cells in ankylosing spondylitis. TCRdb reanalysed the 5' RACE reads using MiXCR and keeps one entry per CDR3 protein. The table shows some 400,000 distinct CDR3 sequences, with around 22% occurring only once. Study observations and caveats: Ankylosing spondylitis blood appeared to carry a characteristic TCR beta motif of seven to nine highly homologous variants.

V shed 7 bases and J shed 2 bases, with 17 bases lying between them. Germline assignment: CDR1 SQVTM and CDR2 ANQGSEA. CDR3 length: 15 amino acids. About this clonotype itself: The antigen is not known.

This receptor was taken from a male donor with ankylosing spondylitis. V usage is TRBV29-1 and J usage is TRBJ2-2, with D perhaps matching TRBD2 (7 bases). Specimen: blood, either unsorted or a sorted T cell fraction (not recorded which). The CDR3 loop is CSGNRGGGNTGELFF. The CDR3 nucleotides read TGCAGCGGAAATAGGGGAGGGGGTAACACCGGGGAGCTGTTTTTT.